Listed below are T cell receptor beta chains from one sample, sequenced in a study of cytomegalovirus exposure and HLA in healthy donors. Generated by immunoSEQ multiplex PCR, the TCRdb table keeps only in-frame clones and is missing some. The data show about 190,000 clones, roughly 80% seen once. Material for sequencing was PBMCs. The receptors were sampled from a boy younger than 18 in good health and CMV-seronegative. Both conserved end residues are part of each CDR3. The D gene is left open where the match is weak. The size of a clone is reported for some rows only, either as once, few or many, or as a class for expanded clones.

j_call clone_size d_call v_call cdr3_nt cdr3_aa
TRBJ1-4 - TRBD1 TRBV10-3 TGTGCCATCAGTGGGGGACAGGGTTTTGAAAAACTGTTTTTT CAISGGQGFEKLFF
TRBJ2-3 - - TRBV27 TGTGCCAGCAGGACGGAGGATACGCAGTATTTT CASRTEDTQYF
TRBJ1-1 once TRBD1 TRBV5-5 TGTGCCAGCAGCTTTCGTACAGGGGGGAACACTGAAGCTTTCTTT CASSFRTGGNTEAFF
TRBJ1-2 - - TRBV2 TGTGCCAGCAGTGGAGGACTGATCTATGGCTACACCTTC CASSGGLIYGYTF
TRBJ1-4 - - TRBV19 TGTGCCAGTAGTATCTTCGACCTGCGGCGTGAAAAACTGTTTTTT CASSIFDLRREKLFF
TRBJ2-7 - - TRBV28 TGTGCCAGCAGTTTATGGTCCATCCGGGAGCAAGAGCAGTACTTC CASSLWSIREQEQYF
TRBJ2-3 - - TRBV18 TGTGCCAGCTCACCCTTAGTCGATACGCAGTATTTT CASSPLVDTQYF
TRBJ1-5 - - TRBV6-5 TGTGCCAGCAGTTACTCACCGGATCAGCCCCAGCATTTT CASSYSPDQPQHF
TRBJ2-4 - TRBD1 TRBV30 TGTGCCGGGACAGGGAAAATGGCCAAAAACATTCAGTACTTC CAGTGKMAKNIQYF
TRBJ2-7 - - TRBV14 TGTGCCAGCAGCCCCCGGGACTTCTACGAGCAGTACTTC CASSPRDFYEQYF
TRBJ2-3 - TRBD1 TRBV29-1 TGCAGCGACCGACAGGGGGATACGCAGTATTTT CSDRQGDTQYF
TRBJ2-5 - - TRBV20-1 TGCAGTGCTTTCGAGGAGACCCAGTACTTC CSAFEETQYF
TRBJ2-7 - TRBD1 TRBV5-4 TGTGCCAGCAGCCGGGACAGGGTAAGCTCCTACGAGCAGTACTTC CASSRDRVSSYEQYF
TRBJ2-1 - TRBD2 TRBV15 TGTGCCACCAGCCCTCGGGGGGGGAATGGGCTTGAGCAGTTCTTC CATSPRGGNGLEQFF
TRBJ1-5 once - TRBV10-1 TGCGCCAGCAGTGGAAGCGGGGAAACTCAGCCCCAGCATTTT CASSGSGETQPQHF
TRBJ2-1 - - TRBV28 TGTGCCAGCAGGACAGGGAAGGAGGGACGACCGGGTGAGCAGTTCTTC CASRTGKEGRPGEQFF
TRBJ1-1 few - TRBV6-1 TGTGCCAGCAGGGGGCATCCAAACACTGAAGCTTTCTTT CASRGHPNTEAFF